This TCR beta chain was sequenced during a study of CD8 T cells in ankylosing spondylitis. General study results and limits: Characteristic of ankylosing spondylitis blood, it appeared, was a TCR beta motif comprising several highly homologous variants.

Making the TCR beta libraries involved quantitative 5'-RACE with molecular barcodes. TCRdb redid the calling of the 5' RACE reads with MiXCR, one entry per CDR3 protein. Of 150,000 or so distinct CDR3 sequences listed, about 9.9% were seen once; the top ten hold 29%. This clonotype was recorded many times. Its antigen is currently unknown. The CDR3 runs to 13 residues. Trimming stripped 3 bases from V and 3 bases from J, with 8 bases between. Germline CDR1 reads ENHRY; CDR2 reads SYGVKD. This clonotype originated in a male donor with ankylosing spondylitis or in good health (not recorded which). The chain links TRBV10-3 to TRBJ1-2; weak D call: TRBD1 (6 bases). Sequenced input: blood, either unsorted or a sorted T cell fraction (not recorded which). In nucleotides, the CDR3 is TGTGCCATCAGTGACAGGACAGACTATGGCTACACCTTC. This sequence encodes CAISDRTDYGYTF.